These T cell receptor beta chains were read from a single sample in a study of T cells in Graves' hyperthyroidism and ophthalmopathy. TCRdb re-called the multiplex PCR reads with MiXCR, one entry per CDR3 protein. The table lists around 240,000 distinct CDR3 sequences, 13% to 15% of them singletons, with about 14% in the top ten. The sample was blood. The source is a woman in her forties with Graves' hyperthyroidism that later progressed to Graves' ophthalmopathy. CDR3s include the opening cysteine and the closing phenylalanine or tryptophan. Each record gives: CDR3 DNA, CDR3 protein, CDR3 length, clone size, J gene, D gene, V gene. D genes are given only for firm matches. Clone size appears in some rows only: once, few, many, or a class for an expanded clone.

CDR3nt: TGTGCTAGTGGTTTGGTAGCTCGAAAGGAGACCCAGTACTTC
CDR3aa: CASGLVARKETQYF
len: 14
abundance: many
j_gene: TRBJ2-5
d_gene: -
v_gene: TRBV12-5

CDR3nt: TGCGCCAGCAGCTTGGTCGGGAGGGCGATGGGCGAGCAGTACTTC
CDR3aa: CASSLVGRAMGEQYF
len: 15
abundance: -
j_gene: TRBJ2-7
d_gene: TRBD2
v_gene: TRBV5-6

CDR3nt: TGCGCCAGCAGTGAGGATGAGCAGTTCTTC
CDR3aa: CASSEDEQFF
len: 10
abundance: -
j_gene: TRBJ2-1
d_gene: -
v_gene: TRBV5-1

CDR3nt: TGTGCCAGCAGAGGGGAGGGCACTGAAGCTTTCTTT
CDR3aa: CASRGEGTEAFF
len: 12
abundance: many
j_gene: TRBJ1-1
d_gene: -
v_gene: TRBV11-2

CDR3nt: TGTGCCAGCAGCTCCCCGGGACTAGGGACGCAGTATTTT
CDR3aa: CASSSPGLGTQYF
len: 13
abundance: many
j_gene: TRBJ2-3
d_gene: TRBD2
v_gene: TRBV11-3

CDR3nt: TGCAGTGCCCCGCCGGGACAGGGGATCTATGGCTACACCTTC
CDR3aa: CSAPPGQGIYGYTF
len: 14
abundance: -
j_gene: TRBJ1-2
d_gene: TRBD1
v_gene: TRBV20-1

CDR3nt: TGCAGTGCTAGAGGTAATGGGCCCCAGCATTTT
CDR3aa: CSARGNGPQHF
len: 11
abundance: many
j_gene: TRBJ1-5
d_gene: -
v_gene: TRBV20-1

CDR3nt: TGCGCCAGCAGCTTGGTGGCAGGGGAAGGAAACATTCAGTACTTC
CDR3aa: CASSLVAGEGNIQYF
len: 15
abundance: many
j_gene: TRBJ2-4
d_gene: -
v_gene: TRBV5-1

CDR3nt: TGTGCCACCAGCAGAGAAGGGGAGATTGCCACTGAAGCTTTCTTT
CDR3aa: CATSREGEIATEAFF
len: 15
abundance: -
j_gene: TRBJ1-1
d_gene: -
v_gene: TRBV15

CDR3nt: TGTGCCAGCAGGGACCGGGACAGGGGAAGCGAGCAGTACTTC
CDR3aa: CASRDRDRGSEQYF
len: 14
abundance: many
j_gene: TRBJ2-7
d_gene: TRBD1
v_gene: TRBV2

CDR3nt: TGTGCCAGCAACATCGGAACTGGTTACAATGAGCAGTTCTTC
CDR3aa: CASNIGTGYNEQFF
len: 14
abundance: many
j_gene: TRBJ2-1
d_gene: -
v_gene: TRBV6-2/TRBV6-3

CDR3nt: TGTGCCAGCAGTACTAATAGGGAGACCCAGTACTTC
CDR3aa: CASSTNRETQYF
len: 12
abundance: many
j_gene: TRBJ2-5
d_gene: -
v_gene: TRBV9

CDR3nt: TGTGCCAGCAGCCACCGCCTGCCGTTGAGGGAGACCCAGTACTTC
CDR3aa: CASSHRLPLRETQYF
len: 15
abundance: many
j_gene: TRBJ2-5
d_gene: -
v_gene: TRBV3-1

CDR3nt: TGTGCCAGTACCTTGGGGACGCCTTCTGGCTACACCTTC
CDR3aa: CASTLGTPSGYTF
len: 13
abundance: many
j_gene: TRBJ1-2
d_gene: -
v_gene: TRBV19

CDR3nt: TGTGCCAGCAGTTACCCCTTGGGACCGACCTCTGGAAACACCATATATTTT
CDR3aa: CASSYPLGPTSGNTIYF
len: 17
abundance: few
j_gene: TRBJ1-3
d_gene: -
v_gene: TRBV6-5

CDR3nt: TGTGCCAGCAGTGGGGGCTTAGGACAAATTAACACTGAAGCTTTCTTT
CDR3aa: CASSGGLGQINTEAFF
len: 16
abundance: many
j_gene: TRBJ1-1
d_gene: -
v_gene: TRBV12-3/TRBV12-4

CDR3nt: TGTGCCAGCAGCCCTCGAGAAGGTGTACCCGGCACAGATACGCAGTATTTT
CDR3aa: CASSPREGVPGTDTQYF
len: 17
abundance: many
j_gene: TRBJ2-3
d_gene: -
v_gene: TRBV5-4

CDR3nt: TGTGCTAGTGGTTTAGGGGACAGCCCTAGCACAGATACGCAGTATTTT
CDR3aa: CASGLGDSPSTDTQYF
len: 16
abundance: many
j_gene: TRBJ2-3
d_gene: TRBD1
v_gene: TRBV12-5

CDR3nt: TGTGCCACCAGTGATCCCGGACTAGCGGGTCCCTCCTACAATGAGCAGTTCTTC
CDR3aa: CATSDPGLAGPSYNEQFF
len: 18
abundance: -
j_gene: TRBJ2-1
d_gene: TRBD2
v_gene: TRBV24-1

CDR3nt: TGTGCCAGCAGCCCCTCCCTGGGAGGAGAGCAGTTCTTC
CDR3aa: CASSPSLGGEQFF
len: 13
abundance: many
j_gene: TRBJ2-1
d_gene: -
v_gene: TRBV14

CDR3nt: TGTGCCAGCAACGAGGGAACCGGGGAGCTGTTTTTT
CDR3aa: CASNEGTGELFF
len: 12
abundance: many
j_gene: TRBJ2-2
d_gene: -
v_gene: TRBV28

CDR3nt: TGTGCCAGCAGTTTATACGCAGGGCTGGCTGAAGCTTTCTTT
CDR3aa: CASSLYAGLAEAFF
len: 14
abundance: -
j_gene: TRBJ1-1
d_gene: -
v_gene: TRBV27

CDR3nt: TGTGCCAGCAGTCGACTAGCGGGAGAGGGAGATACGCAGTATTTT
CDR3aa: CASSRLAGEGDTQYF
len: 15
abundance: few
j_gene: TRBJ2-3
d_gene: TRBD2
v_gene: TRBV28

CDR3nt: TGTGCCAGTAGTATATTATCGTTGACAGGGGATAATTCACCCCTCCACTTT
CDR3aa: CASSILSLTGDNSPLHF
len: 17
abundance: many
j_gene: TRBJ1-6
d_gene: TRBD1
v_gene: TRBV19

CDR3nt: TGCAGTGCTAGAGCAGATAGCAATCAGCCCCAGCATTTT
CDR3aa: CSARADSNQPQHF
len: 13
abundance: few
j_gene: TRBJ1-5
d_gene: -
v_gene: TRBV20-1

CDR3nt: TGTGCCAGCAGCCCAGGGACAGCACAGCCCCAGCATTTT
CDR3aa: CASSPGTAQPQHF
len: 13
abundance: -
j_gene: TRBJ1-5
d_gene: TRBD1
v_gene: TRBV9

CDR3nt: TGTGCCAGCAGCCAATCGGCGGAAACTGAAGCTTTCTTT
CDR3aa: CASSQSAETEAFF
len: 13
abundance: few
j_gene: TRBJ1-1
d_gene: -
v_gene: TRBV7-8

CDR3nt: TGCAGCGTTGATACGGGGACAGGGGGAGAAAAACTGTTTTTT
CDR3aa: CSVDTGTGGEKLFF
len: 14
abundance: few
j_gene: TRBJ1-4
d_gene: TRBD1
v_gene: TRBV29-1

CDR3nt: TGTGCCAGCAGTGAACCCGGAACCGTCTCCTACGAGCAGTACTTC
CDR3aa: CASSEPGTVSYEQYF
len: 15
abundance: many
j_gene: TRBJ2-7
d_gene: -
v_gene: TRBV6-1

CDR3nt: TGTGCCAGCAGCGGGGGACTAGCGGGACTAAATGAGCAGTTCTTC
CDR3aa: CASSGGLAGLNEQFF
len: 15
abundance: many
j_gene: TRBJ2-1
d_gene: TRBD2
v_gene: TRBV2

CDR3nt: TGTGCCAGCAGCTTGTGGGAAGAGACCCAGTACTTC
CDR3aa: CASSLWEETQYF
len: 12
abundance: many
j_gene: TRBJ2-5
d_gene: -
v_gene: TRBV11-2

CDR3nt: TGTGCCAGCATCCCCGGGACGGTAACCTACGAGCAGTACTTC
CDR3aa: CASIPGTVTYEQYF
len: 14
abundance: many
j_gene: TRBJ2-7
d_gene: -
v_gene: TRBV28